Presented here are 5 T cell receptor beta chains from one specimen sequenced in a study of cytomegalovirus exposure and HLA in healthy donors. Vbeta (60) and Jbeta (13) primers were used in the PCR. Method: immunoSEQ multiplex PCR; TCRdb's copy keeps in-frame clones and lacks some. This table holds about 85,000 clones, 77% found once. Sequencing was carried out using PBMCs. The origin of the receptors is a boy aged 5-17 years in good health and CMV-seronegative.

The V gene is TRBV11-2, the J gene TRBJ2-5; 7 bases match TRBD1. The CDR3 consists of 14 residues. With V trimmed by 5 bases and J by 13 bases, 16 bases remained unmatched. From germline, CDR1 is SGHAT and CDR2 FQNNGV. The CDR3 coding sequence is TGTGCCAGCAGCCCCAACCGGGACAGCCTAGATCGGTACTTC. It is translated as CASSPNRDSLDRYF. The variable domain in full, completed from reference TRBV11-2 and TRBJ2-5, reads EAGVAQSPRYKIIEKRQSVAFWCNPISGHATLYWYQQILGQGPKLLIQFQNNGVVDDSQLPKDRFSAERLKGVDSTLKIQPAKLEDSAVYLCASSPNRDSLDRYFGPGTRLLVL.

The chain is built from TRBV15 and TRBJ2-5; D not certain. V shed 0 bases and J shed 3 bases, with 5 bases lying between them. Germline CDR1 reads LNHNV; CDR2 reads YYDKDF (reference sequence). This CDR3 contains 13 residues. The CDR3 region is CATSREEKETQYF. CDR3 DNA: TGTGCCACCAGCAGAGAGGAGAAAGAGACCCAGTACTTC.

The count of this clone is one. The chain links TRBV4-3 to TRBJ2-7; 7 positions agree with TRBD2. The trim removed 6 bases at V and 0 bases at J, leaving 8 bases unmatched. The CDR3 totals 15 residues. Germline lookup yields CDR1 LGHNA and CDR2 YSLEER. The CDR3 sequence: CASSLIGGTSYEQYF. DNA of the CDR3: TGCGCCAGCAGTTTGATCGGGGGGACCTCCTACGAGCAGTACTTC.

This rearrangement joins TRBV2 to TRBJ2-1; D is undetermined. CDR3 length equals 10 residues. V was pared by 9 bases and J by 7 bases, with 7 bases between. The germline CDR1 and CDR2 sequences are SNHLY and FYNNEI. The CDR3 here is CASSVNEQFF. As DNA, the CDR3 is TGTGCCAGTTCGGTGAATGAGCAGTTCTTC.

DNA for the CDR3: TGTGCCTGGAGTGTAGAACAGTTTAATGAAAAACTGTTTTTT. Translated: CAWSVEQFNEKLFF. V usage is TRBV30 and J usage is TRBJ1-4; unclear D gene. Looked up from germline, CDR1 is GTSNPN and CDR2 is SVGIG (reference sequence). Trimming removed 0 bases at V and 4 bases at J, with 9 bases between. This CDR3 comprises 14 residues.